These 10 T cell receptor beta chains were sequenced from one sample in a study of T cell responses to AZD1222 COVID-19 vaccine. Data came from immunoSEQ multiplex PCR; TCRdb stores just in-frame clones and leaves some out. In the table there are some 150,000 clones, around 88% of which are singletons. Sequenced here: peripheral blood, sampled on day 0 of AZD1222 vaccination. Every receptor here comes from an adult in good health.

The V and J genes are TRBV19 and TRBJ2-4, with D perhaps TRBD1 or TRBD2 (6 bases each). Germline V gives CDR1 LNHDA, CDR2 SQIVND (reference sequence). CDR3 length equals 14 residues. V lost 10 bases and J lost 0, with 13 bases in between. The CDR3 protein is CATLGGLAKNIQYF. The DNA for the CDR3 is TGTGCCACCCTGGGGGGCCTAGCCAAAAACATTCAGTACTTC.

V is TRBV19 and J is TRBJ2-1; weak D call: TRBD2 (6 bases). The CDR3 runs to 15 residues. From germline, CDR1 is LNHDA and CDR2 SQIVND (reference sequence). V lost 5 bases to trimming and J lost 2 bases, with 13 bases between them. CDR3 region: CASSVGRIAYNEQFF. DNA of the CDR3: TGTGCCAGTAGTGTGGGGAGGATTGCCTACAATGAGCAGTTCTTC.

This clone was observed a handful of times. This chain joins TRBV30 and TRBJ1-5, with D perhaps matching TRBD1 (5 bases). Trimming left V 0 bases short and J 2 bases short, with 8 bases between. The length of the CDR3 is 14 residues. CDR1 is GTSNPN, CDR2 SVGIG, per germline (reference sequence). The CDR3 nucleotides read TGTGCCTGGAGTGTAATGGGGGGCAATCAGCCCCAGCATTTT. Translation gives CAWSVMGGNQPQHF.

The chain joins TRBV28 to TRBJ2-7; no clear D gene. Trimming removed 3 bases from V and 5 bases from J, with 17 bases in between. CDR3 length: 15 amino acids. CDR1 MDHEN and CDR2 SYDVKM come from the germline V gene. The CDR3 region has the DNA TGTGCCAGCAGTTTTCGGGCGCGCCTCGAGAACGAGCAGTACTTC. It yields the protein CASSFRARLENEQYF.

CDR3 sequence reads: CASGLGVPGELFF. CDR3 nucleotide sequence: TGTGCTAGTGGTTTGGGGGTCCCCGGGGAGCTGTTTTTT. The chain links TRBV12-5 to TRBJ2-2; D gene unclear. CDR3 size: 13 residues. Germline CDR1 and CDR2: LGHNT and FRNRAP. The V gene lost 1 base and the J gene lost 6 bases, with 6 bases spanning the gap.

This sequence joins TRBV9 and TRBJ1-1; D might be TRBD1 (6 bases). CDR1 is SGDLS, CDR2 YYNGEE, per germline. The CDR3 sequence is 15 residues long. The V end was cut by 0 bases, the J end by 5 bases, with 14 bases between. CDR3 in amino acids: CASSVEPLQGTEAFF. The CDR3 DNA is TGTGCCAGCAGCGTAGAGCCCCTCCAGGGGACTGAAGCTTTCTTT.

The rearrangement uses TRBV4-2 and TRBJ2-1, with 9 nucleotides matching TRBD2. The CDR3 runs 16 residues. The germline CDR1 and CDR2 sequences are LGHNA and YNFKEQ. V lost 1 base and J lost 4; bases outside the gene matches: 5. DNA of the CDR3: TGTGCCAGCAGCCAAGGGGCGGGAGGGAGGTACAATGAGCAGTTCTTC. Translated: CASSQGAGGRYNEQFF.

This chain links TRBV28 with TRBJ1-3; D is uncertain. This CDR3 has 10 residues. Germline CDR1 MDHEN, CDR2 SYDVKM. V shed 8 bases and J shed 8 bases, with 7 bases lying between them. The DNA of the CDR3 is TGTGCCAGCTCATCTCACACCATATATTTT. Residues: CASSSHTIYF.

The genes are TRBV30 and TRBJ1-6, with TRBD1 matching 10 bases. This CDR3 is 14 amino acids long. V was pared by 7 bases and J by 8 bases, with 8 bases of the junction left unmatched. Germline-derived CDR1 and CDR2 are GTSNPN and SVGIG (reference sequence). The CDR3 DNA reads TGTGCCTTCCGCCGGGACAGGGGTGATTCACCCCTCCACTTT. The encoded protein is CAFRRDRGDSPLHF.

V is TRBV9 and J is TRBJ2-2, with TRBD2 identical over 7 bases. Trimming removed 2 bases from V and 2 bases from J; junction bases left unmatched: 3. This CDR3 region has 15 residues. Germline CDR1 SGDLS, CDR2 YYNGEE. CDR3 sequence reads: CASSVTGGNTGELFF. The CDR3 DNA is TGTGCCAGCAGCGTTACGGGGGGAAACACCGGGGAGCTGTTTTTT.